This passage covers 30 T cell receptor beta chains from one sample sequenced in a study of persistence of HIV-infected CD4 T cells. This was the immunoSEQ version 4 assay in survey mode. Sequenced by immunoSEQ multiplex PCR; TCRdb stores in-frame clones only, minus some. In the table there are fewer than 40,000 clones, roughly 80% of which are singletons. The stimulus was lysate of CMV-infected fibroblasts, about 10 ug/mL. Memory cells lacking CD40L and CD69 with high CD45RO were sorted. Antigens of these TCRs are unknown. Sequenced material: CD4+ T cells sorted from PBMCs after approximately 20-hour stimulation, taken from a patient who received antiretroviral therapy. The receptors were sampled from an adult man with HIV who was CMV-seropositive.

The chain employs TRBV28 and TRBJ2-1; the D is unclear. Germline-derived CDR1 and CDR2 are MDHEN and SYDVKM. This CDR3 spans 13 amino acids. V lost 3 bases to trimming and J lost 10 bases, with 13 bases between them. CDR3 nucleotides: TGTGCCAGCAGTTTGGCGGTGTTGAGGGAGCAGTTCTTC. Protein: CASSLAVLREQFF.

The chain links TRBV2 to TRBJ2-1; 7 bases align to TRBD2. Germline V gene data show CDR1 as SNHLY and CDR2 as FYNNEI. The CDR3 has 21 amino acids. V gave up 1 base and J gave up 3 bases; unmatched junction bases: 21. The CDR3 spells CASSEGGLGWITSDGYNEQFF. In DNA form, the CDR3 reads TGTGCCAGCAGTGAAGGGGGTCTAGGGTGGATTACTAGCGACGGCTACAATGAGCAGTTCTTC.

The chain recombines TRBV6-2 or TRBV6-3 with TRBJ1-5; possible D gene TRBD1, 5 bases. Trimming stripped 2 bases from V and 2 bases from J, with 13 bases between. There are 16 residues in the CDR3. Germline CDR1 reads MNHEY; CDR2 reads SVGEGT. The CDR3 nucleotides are TGTGCCAGCAGTTACAAGGGACCTAGGGGCAATCAGCCCCAGCATTTT. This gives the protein CASSYKGPRGNQPQHF.

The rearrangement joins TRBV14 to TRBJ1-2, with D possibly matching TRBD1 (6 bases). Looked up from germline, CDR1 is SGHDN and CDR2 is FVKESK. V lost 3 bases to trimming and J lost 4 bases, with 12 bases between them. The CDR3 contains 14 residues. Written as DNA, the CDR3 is TGTGCCAGCAGCCATCTACAGGGTGGCTATGGCTACACCTTC. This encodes CASSHLQGGYGYTF.

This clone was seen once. The CDR3 bases are TGTGCCAGCAGTTCTAGCCACTACGCCCAGTACTTC. Encoded protein: CASSSSHYAQYF. The chain is built from TRBV27 and TRBJ2-5; D is possibly TRBD2 (5 bases). The germline V gene has CDR1 MNHEY and CDR2 SMNVEV (reference sequence). The CDR3 covers 12 residues. Trimming removed 4 bases from V and 9 bases from J, with 12 bases in between.

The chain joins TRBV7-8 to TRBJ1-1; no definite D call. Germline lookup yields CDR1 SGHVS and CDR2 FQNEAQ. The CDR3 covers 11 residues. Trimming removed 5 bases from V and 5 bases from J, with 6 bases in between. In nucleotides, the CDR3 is TGTGCCAGCAGCCAGACGACTGAAGCTTTCTTT. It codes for CASSQTTEAFF.

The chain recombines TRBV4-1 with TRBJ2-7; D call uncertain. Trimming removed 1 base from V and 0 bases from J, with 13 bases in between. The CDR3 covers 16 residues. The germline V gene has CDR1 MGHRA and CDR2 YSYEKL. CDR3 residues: CASSQGVLVNSYEQYF. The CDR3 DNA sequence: TGCGCCAGCAGCCAAGGAGTTCTTGTGAACTCCTACGAGCAGTACTTC.

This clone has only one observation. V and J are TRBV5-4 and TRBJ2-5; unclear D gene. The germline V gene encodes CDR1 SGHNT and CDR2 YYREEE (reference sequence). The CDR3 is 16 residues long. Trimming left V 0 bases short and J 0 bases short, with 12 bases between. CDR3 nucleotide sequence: TGTGCCAGCAGCTTGGGTCGGGCGGATTACCAAGAGACCCAGTACTTC. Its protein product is CASSLGRADYQETQYF.

The CDR3: CASSLLGLEQYF. CDR3 in DNA: TGTGCCAGCAGTTTGCTCGGGCTTGAGCAGTACTTC. The chain carries TRBV28 and TRBJ2-7; D uncertain. CDR3 length equals 12 residues. Looked up from germline, CDR1 is MDHEN and CDR2 is SYDVKM. Trimming removed 3 bases from V and 7 bases from J, with 10 bases in between.

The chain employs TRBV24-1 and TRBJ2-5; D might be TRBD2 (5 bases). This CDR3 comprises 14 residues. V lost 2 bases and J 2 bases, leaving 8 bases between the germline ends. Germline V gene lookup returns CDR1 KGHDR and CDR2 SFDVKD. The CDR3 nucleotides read TGTGCCACCAGTGATTCGAGGGCTCAAGAGACCCAGTACTTC. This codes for CATSDSRAQETQYF.

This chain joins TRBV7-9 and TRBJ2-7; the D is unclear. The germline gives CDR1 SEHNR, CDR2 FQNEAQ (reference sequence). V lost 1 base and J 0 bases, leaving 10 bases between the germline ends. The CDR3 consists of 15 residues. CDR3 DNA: TGTGCCAGCAGCTTAGAAGTACAAAGCTCCTACGAGCAGTACTTC. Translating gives CASSLEVQSSYEQYF.

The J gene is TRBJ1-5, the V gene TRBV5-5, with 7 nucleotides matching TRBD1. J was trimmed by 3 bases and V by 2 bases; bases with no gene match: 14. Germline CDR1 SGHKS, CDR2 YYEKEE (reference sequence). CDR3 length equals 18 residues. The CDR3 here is CASSLVRDRDSLNQPQHF. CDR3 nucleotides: TGTGCCAGCAGCTTAGTTCGGGACCGGGACAGCCTCAATCAGCCCCAGCATTTT.

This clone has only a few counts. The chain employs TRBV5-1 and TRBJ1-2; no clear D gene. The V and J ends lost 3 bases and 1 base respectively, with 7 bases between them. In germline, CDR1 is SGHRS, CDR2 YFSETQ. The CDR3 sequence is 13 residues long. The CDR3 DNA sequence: TGCGCCAGCAGCTCAGGAATTAACTATGGCTACACCTTC. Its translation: CASSSGINYGYTF.

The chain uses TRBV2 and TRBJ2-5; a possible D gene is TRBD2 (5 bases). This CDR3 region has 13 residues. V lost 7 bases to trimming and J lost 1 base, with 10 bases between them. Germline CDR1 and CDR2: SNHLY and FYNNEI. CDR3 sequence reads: CASNREIQETQYF. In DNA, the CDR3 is TGTGCCAGCAATCGGGAAATCCAAGAGACCCAGTACTTC.

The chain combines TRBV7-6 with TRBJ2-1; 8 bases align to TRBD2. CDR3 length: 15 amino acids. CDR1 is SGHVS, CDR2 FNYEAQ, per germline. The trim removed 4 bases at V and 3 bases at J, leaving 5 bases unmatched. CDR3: CASSSLAGFYNEQFF. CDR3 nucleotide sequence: TGTGCCAGCAGCTCATTAGCGGGATTCTACAATGAGCAGTTCTTC.

The DNA of the CDR3 is TGTGCCAGCAGTTGGACAGGGGGTGAGCAGTTCTTC. Translated: CASSWTGGEQFF. The J gene is TRBJ2-1, the V gene TRBV6-5; 10 bases match TRBD1. J lost 9 bases, V lost 4 bases, and 0 bases had no gene match. The CDR3 has 12 amino acids. Germline-derived CDR1 and CDR2 are MNHEY and SVGAGI.

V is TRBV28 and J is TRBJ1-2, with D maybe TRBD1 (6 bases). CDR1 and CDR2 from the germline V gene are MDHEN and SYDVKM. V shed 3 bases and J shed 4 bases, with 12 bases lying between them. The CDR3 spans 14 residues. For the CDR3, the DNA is TGTGCCAGCAGTTTGCGGGGGCTTGGCTATGGCTACACCTTC. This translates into CASSLRGLGYGYTF.

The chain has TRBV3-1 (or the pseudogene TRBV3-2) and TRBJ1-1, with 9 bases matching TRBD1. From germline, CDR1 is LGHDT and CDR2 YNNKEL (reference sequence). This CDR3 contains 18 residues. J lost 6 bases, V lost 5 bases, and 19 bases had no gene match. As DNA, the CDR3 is TGTGCCAGCAGCGCTTACCCCGGGACAGGGAGGAGTAAAGCTGAAGCTTTCTTT. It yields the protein CASSAYPGTGRSKAEAFF.

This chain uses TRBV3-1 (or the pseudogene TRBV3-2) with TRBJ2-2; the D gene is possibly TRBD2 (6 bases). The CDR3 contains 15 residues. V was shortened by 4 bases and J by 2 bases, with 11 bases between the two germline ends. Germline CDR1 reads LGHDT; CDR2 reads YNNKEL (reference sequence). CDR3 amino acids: CASSPRRVNTGELFF. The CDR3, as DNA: TGTGCCAGCAGCCCGCGGAGGGTCAACACCGGGGAGCTGTTTTTT.

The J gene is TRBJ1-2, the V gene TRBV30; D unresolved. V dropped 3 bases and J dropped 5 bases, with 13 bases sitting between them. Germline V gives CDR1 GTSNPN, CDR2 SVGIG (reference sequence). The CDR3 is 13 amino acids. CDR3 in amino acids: CAWRYTHSYGYTF. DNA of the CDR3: TGTGCCTGGAGGTACACCCACTCATATGGCTACACCTTC.

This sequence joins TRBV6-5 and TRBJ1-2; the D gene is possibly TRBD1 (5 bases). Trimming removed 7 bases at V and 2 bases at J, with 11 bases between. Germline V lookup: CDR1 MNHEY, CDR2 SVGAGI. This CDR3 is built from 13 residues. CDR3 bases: TGTGCCAGCAAGACGACAGAGAACTATGGCTACACCTTC. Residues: CASKTTENYGYTF.

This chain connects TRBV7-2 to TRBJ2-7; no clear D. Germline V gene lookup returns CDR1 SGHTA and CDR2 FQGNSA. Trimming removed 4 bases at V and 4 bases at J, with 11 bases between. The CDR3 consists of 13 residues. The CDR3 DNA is TGTGCCAGCAGCTCAAACTCCGGGTACGAGCAGTACTTC. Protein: CASSSNSGYEQYF.

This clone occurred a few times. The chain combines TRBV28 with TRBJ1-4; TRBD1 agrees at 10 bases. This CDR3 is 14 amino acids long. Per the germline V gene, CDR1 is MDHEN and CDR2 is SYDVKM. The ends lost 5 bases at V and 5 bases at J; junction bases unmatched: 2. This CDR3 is CASSRQGANEKLFF. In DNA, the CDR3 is TGTGCCAGCAGTCGACAGGGGGCGAATGAAAAACTGTTTTTT. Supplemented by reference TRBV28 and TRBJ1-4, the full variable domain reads DVKVTQSSRYLVKRTGEKVFLECVQDMDHENMFWYRQDPGLGLRLIYFSYDVKMKEKGDIPEGYSVSREKKERFSLILESASTNQTSMYLCASSRQGANEKLFFGSGTQLSVL.

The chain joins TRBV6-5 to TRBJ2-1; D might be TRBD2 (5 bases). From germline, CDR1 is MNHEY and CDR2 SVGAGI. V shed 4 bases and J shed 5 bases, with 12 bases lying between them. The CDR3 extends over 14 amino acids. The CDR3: CASSSTTGNNEQFF. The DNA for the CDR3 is TGTGCCAGCAGTTCGACCACCGGGAACAATGAGCAGTTCTTC.

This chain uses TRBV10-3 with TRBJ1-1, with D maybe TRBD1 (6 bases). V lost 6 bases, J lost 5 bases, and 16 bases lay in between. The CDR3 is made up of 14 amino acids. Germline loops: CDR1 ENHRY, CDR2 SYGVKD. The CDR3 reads CAISDRPDGTEAFF. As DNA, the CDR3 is TGTGCCATCAGCGACAGGCCGGATGGGACTGAAGCTTTCTTT.

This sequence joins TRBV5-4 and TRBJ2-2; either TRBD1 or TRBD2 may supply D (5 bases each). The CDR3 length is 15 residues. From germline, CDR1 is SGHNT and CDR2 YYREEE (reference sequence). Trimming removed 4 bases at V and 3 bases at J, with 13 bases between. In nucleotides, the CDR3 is TGTGCCAGCAGCATTGGGACGAGCCACACCGGGGAGCTGTTTTTT. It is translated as CASSIGTSHTGELFF.

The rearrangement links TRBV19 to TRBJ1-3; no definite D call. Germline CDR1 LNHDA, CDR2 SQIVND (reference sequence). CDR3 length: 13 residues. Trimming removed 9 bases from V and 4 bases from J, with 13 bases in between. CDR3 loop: CASVFGIGNTIYF. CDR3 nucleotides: TGTGCCAGCGTCTTTGGAATCGGAAACACCATATATTTT. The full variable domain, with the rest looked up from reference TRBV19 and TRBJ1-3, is DGGITQSPKYLFRKEGQNVTLSCEQNLNHDAMYWYRQDPGQGLRLIYYSQIVNDFQKGDIAEGYSVSREKKESFPLTVTSAQKNPTAFYLCASVFGIGNTIYFGEGSWLTVV.

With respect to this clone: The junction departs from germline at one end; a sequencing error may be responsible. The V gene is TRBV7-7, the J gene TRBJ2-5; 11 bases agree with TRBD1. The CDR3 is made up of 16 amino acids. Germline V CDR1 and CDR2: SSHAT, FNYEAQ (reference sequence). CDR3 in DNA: TGTGCTAGCAGCTTATCCCTTCCGGGACAGGGGGGGACCCAGTACTTC. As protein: CASSLSLPGQGGTQYF.

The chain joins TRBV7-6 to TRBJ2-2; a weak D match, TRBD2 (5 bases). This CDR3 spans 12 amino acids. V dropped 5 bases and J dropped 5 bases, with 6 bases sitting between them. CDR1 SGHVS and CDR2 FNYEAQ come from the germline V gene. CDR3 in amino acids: CASSRGTGELFF. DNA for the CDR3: TGTGCCAGCAGCCGAGGGACCGGGGAGCTGTTTTTT.

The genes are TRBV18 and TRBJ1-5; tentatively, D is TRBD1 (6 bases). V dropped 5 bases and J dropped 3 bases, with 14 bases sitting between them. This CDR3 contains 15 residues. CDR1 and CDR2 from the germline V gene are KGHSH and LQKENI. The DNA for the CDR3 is TGTGCCAGCTCATATAGAGCAGGGGCCAATCAGCCCCAGCATTTT. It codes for CASSYRAGANQPQHF. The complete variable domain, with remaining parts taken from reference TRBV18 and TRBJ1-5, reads NAGVMQNPRHLVRRRGQEARLRCSPMKGHSHVYWYRQLPEEGLKFMVYLQKENIIDESGMPKERFSAEFPKEGPSILRIQQVVRGDSAAYFCASSYRAGANQPQHFGDGTRLSIL.